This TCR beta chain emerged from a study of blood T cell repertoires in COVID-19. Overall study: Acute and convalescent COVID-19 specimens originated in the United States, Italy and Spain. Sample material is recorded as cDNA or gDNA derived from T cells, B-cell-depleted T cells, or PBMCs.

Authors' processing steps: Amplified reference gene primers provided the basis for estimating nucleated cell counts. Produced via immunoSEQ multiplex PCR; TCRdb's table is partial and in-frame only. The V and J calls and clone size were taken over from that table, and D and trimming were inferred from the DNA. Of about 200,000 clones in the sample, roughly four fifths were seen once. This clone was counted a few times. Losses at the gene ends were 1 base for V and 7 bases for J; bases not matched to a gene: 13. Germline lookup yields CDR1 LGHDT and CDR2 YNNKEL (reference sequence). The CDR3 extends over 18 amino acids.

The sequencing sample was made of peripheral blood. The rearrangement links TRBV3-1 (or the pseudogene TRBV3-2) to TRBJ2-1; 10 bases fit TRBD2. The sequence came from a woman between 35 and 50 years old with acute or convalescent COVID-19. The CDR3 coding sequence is TGTGCCAGCAGCCAAGGGAGTAGCGGGGGGCGGTCCACAAATGAGCAGTTCTTC. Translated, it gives CASSQGSSGGRSTNEQFF.